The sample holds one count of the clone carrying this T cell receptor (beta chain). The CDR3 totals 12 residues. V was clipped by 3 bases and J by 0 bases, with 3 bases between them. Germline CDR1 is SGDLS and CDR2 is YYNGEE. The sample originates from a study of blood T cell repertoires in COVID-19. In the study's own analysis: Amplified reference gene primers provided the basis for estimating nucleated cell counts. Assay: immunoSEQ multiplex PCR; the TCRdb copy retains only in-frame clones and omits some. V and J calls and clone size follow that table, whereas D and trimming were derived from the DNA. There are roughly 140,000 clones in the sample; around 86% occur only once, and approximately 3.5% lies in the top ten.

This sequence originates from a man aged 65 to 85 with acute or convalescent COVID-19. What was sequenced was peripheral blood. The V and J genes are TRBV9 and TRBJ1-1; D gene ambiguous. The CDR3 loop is CASSGMNTEAFF. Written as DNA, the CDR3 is TGTGCCAGCAGCGGTATGAACACTGAAGCTTTCTTT.